What follows is one TCR beta chain and its context. Antigen unknown. The V and J ends lost 2 bases and 4 bases, in that order; junction bases with no gene match: 7. The CDR3 totals 16 residues. Germline values: CDR1 MNHEY, CDR2 SVGEGT. This sample was taken from a study of T cell responses to AZD1222 COVID-19 vaccine. The study's findings and limits: Baseline seropositives among AZD1222 recipients totaled only six or seven. Clonal diversity was possibly underestimated; the donors were predominantly white British and more often female.

Here immunoSEQ multiplex PCR was the method, and the copy in TCRdb shows in-frame clones only, minus some. Of about 150,000 clones listed, roughly 92% are singletons. The source is an adult in good health. J is TRBJ2-2 and V is TRBV6-2 or TRBV6-3; 7 bases fit TRBD1. The input for sequencing was peripheral blood, taken on day 0 of AZD1222 vaccination. CDR3 nucleotide sequence: TGTGCCAGCAGTTACCCTCAAGACAGGGCCACCGGGGAGCTGTTTTTT. Translation gives CASSYPQDRATGELFF.